The sequence of this TCR beta chain was determined in a study of beta chain features in type 1 diabetes. Study at large: No patient-donor differences in age, gender, total cells or subset yield. General study findings and limits: Among patients with Type 1 diabetes, TCRB CDR3s were moderately but significantly shorter in every one of the four CD4+ subsets.

The germline V and J ends were trimmed by 6 bases and 7 bases, with 13 bases remaining between them. There are 13 residues in the CDR3. Germline V gives CDR1 MDHEN, CDR2 SYDVKM. Sorting with CD45RO/CCR7/CD25/CD127/CD95/CD27 yielded naive, central memory, regulatory and stem-like memory CD4+ cells. Remarks on this clone: Its antigen is unidentified.

All of the isolated RNA was reverse transcribed, so expressed TCRB transcripts were sequenced. The repertoire was sequenced with immunoSEQ multiplex PCR; TCRdb's copy has only in-frame clones and lacks some. The repertoire holds some 640,000 clones, with around an eighth as singletons. The J gene is TRBJ2-4, the V gene TRBV28; D call uncertain. The sequencing sample was made of naive CD4+ T cells from blood. The source is a man aged 18 to 30 with type 1 diabetes. Here the CDR3 DNA reads TGTGCCAGCAGAAGGGCTGGGTCGAACATTCAGTACTTC. Translating gives CASRRAGSNIQYF.